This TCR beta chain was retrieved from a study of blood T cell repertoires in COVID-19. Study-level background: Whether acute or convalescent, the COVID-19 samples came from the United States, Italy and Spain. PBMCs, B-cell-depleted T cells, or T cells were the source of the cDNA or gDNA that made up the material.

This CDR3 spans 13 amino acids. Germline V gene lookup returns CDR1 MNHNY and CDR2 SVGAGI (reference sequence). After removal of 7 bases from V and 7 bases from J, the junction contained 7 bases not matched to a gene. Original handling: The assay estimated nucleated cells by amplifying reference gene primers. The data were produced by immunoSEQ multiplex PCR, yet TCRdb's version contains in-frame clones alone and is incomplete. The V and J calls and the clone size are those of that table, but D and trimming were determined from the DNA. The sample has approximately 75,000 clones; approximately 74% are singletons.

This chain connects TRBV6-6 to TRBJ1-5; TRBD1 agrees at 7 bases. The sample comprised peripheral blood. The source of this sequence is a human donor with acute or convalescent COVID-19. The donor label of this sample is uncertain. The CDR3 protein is CASTPGQRQPQHF. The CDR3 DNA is TGTGCCAGCACCCCGGGACAGAGGCAGCCCCAGCATTTT.